This TCR beta chain is drawn from a study of memory CD4+ T cells and cytomegalovirus serostatus. Single viable CD3+CD4+CD8-CD45RO+ cells were sorted as the memory CD4+ T cells. Assay: immunoSEQ multiplex PCR; the TCRdb copy retains only in-frame clones and omits some. In the table there are about 96,000 clones, around 80% of which are singletons. The V gene's germline CDR1 is SEHNR and CDR2 FQNEAQ (reference sequence). Deletions cut 5 bases from V and 4 bases from J, with 14 bases between. The CDR3 runs to 14 residues. The V call is TRBV7-9, the J call TRBJ1-2; TRBD1 might be the D (6 bases). This clonotype was sampled from an adult in good health and CMV-seropositive. Sequenced input: memory CD4+ T cells from blood. CDR3 coding DNA: TGTGCCAGCAGCCGGGGGGGCGCTTCCTATGGCTACACCTTC. Translation gives CASSRGGASYGYTF.